The clone carrying this T cell receptor (beta chain) was seen a single time. Its antigen is as yet unknown. This sample stems from a study of cytomegalovirus exposure and HLA in healthy donors. About the research overall: Unique TCRs from HLA-typed donors, 85 million to 100 million of them, were held in an early data release. General study results and limits: Presence/absence analyses took donor sequencing depth as roughly uniform.

The CDR3 contains 15 residues. The germline gives CDR1 SGHVS, CDR2 FQNEAQ. Deletions cut 3 bases from V and 4 bases from J, with 15 bases between. Primers included in the PCR were 60 Vbeta and 13 Jbeta primers. Sequencing used immunoSEQ multiplex PCR; TCRdb keeps in-frame clones, though not all of them. The table shows about 160,000 clones, with approximately 76% occurring only once. The sequencing input was PBMCs. V is TRBV7-8 and J is TRBJ2-5; D is possibly TRBD1 (6 bases). This TCR was recovered from a man in his sixties in good health and CMV-seronegative. Here the CDR3 reads CASSFKTGLGETQYF. The CDR3 DNA is TGTGCCAGCAGCTTTAAAACAGGGCTGGGAGAGACCCAGTACTTC.